A selection of T cell receptor beta chains follows, all from one sample in a study of blood T cell repertoires in COVID-19. TCRdb keeps only in-frame clones here, not all; method: immunoSEQ multiplex PCR. This table has 43,000 or so clones, about nine tenths appearing once. Material for sequencing was peripheral blood. The receptor source for this set is an elderly woman with active COVID-19. The conserved cysteine and the conserved F or W are not part of the CDR3 here.

j_call	v_call	cdr3_length	cdr3_aa
TRBJ1-2	TRBV9	13	ASSIGTARNYGYT
TRBJ1-4	TRBV18	9	ASSHDRELF
TRBJ2-3	TRBV19	16	ASSTPGLAGGPPDTQY
TRBJ2-3	TRBV13	14	ASSFNQRGSTDTQY
TRBJ1-2	TRBV7-2	11	ASSLPTDYGYT
TRBJ1-2	TRBV5-4	13	ASILMGQGDFGYT
TRBJ2-7	TRBV27	13	ASRRLAGVIYEQY
TRBJ1-1	TRBV21-1	13	ASSKVGTGNTEAF
TRBJ2-1	TRBV4-3	14	ASSQDPSGTYNEQF
TRBJ2-2	TRBV6-2/TRBV6-3	13	ASSTTGGLTGELF
TRBJ1-1	TRBV7-9	12	ASSRDRANTEAF
TRBJ2-2	TRBV7-3	14	ASSTRGLAGPGELF
TRBJ1-1	TRBV11-2	12	ASSLQLGRTEAF
TRBJ1-2	TRBV10-2	12	ASWTGGLGYGYT
TRBJ2-7	TRBV6-5	13	ASSSRDRDTYEQY
TRBJ1-6	TRBV30	15	AWSTGTGGPYNSPLH
TRBJ2-5	TRBV2	9	ARDREGTQY
TRBJ2-5	TRBV6-2/TRBV6-3	11	ASSYDITETQY
TRBJ2-1	TRBV7-3	15	ASSLGGGNPSYNEQF
TRBJ2-2	TRBV6-4	13	ASSRGTSGTGELF
TRBJ2-5	TRBV27	11	ASSSVPQETQY
TRBJ1-1	TRBV5-1	11	ASRDRMNTEAF
TRBJ1-2	TRBV11-2	11	ASSLGGGLGYT
TRBJ2-1	TRBV3-1/TRBV3-2	16	ASSQDSLADNSYNEQF
TRBJ2-7	TRBV7-2	12	ASSLVGQIYEQY
TRBJ1-1	TRBV2	11	ASSGDRNTEAF
TRBJ1-1	TRBV20-1	8	SAMNTEAF
TRBJ2-2	TRBV24-1	11	ATSDLLAGELF
TRBJ2-7	TRBV30	13	AWSVQGGRTYEQY
TRBJ2-3	TRBV7-2	14	ASSLEWGRRTDTQY
TRBJ2-2	TRBV24-1	14	ATSDFVRGRSPELF
TRBJ2-2	TRBV25-1	12	ASSYDRSTGELF
TRBJ2-6	TRBV7-2	17	ASSLEGTGIPWGANVLT
TRBJ2-2	TRBV19	11	ASREDFTGELF
TRBJ2-6	TRBV7-2	16	ASGQYSPLVSGANVLT
TRBJ1-6	TRBV10-3	15	AIKPEGQGNYNSPLH
TRBJ1-1	TRBV7-9	12	ASSLGGGNTEAF
TRBJ2-7	TRBV7-8	13	ASSINRGTVYEQY
TRBJ2-7	TRBV25-1	13	ASSEYWDRPYEQY
TRBJ2-3	TRBV19	14	ASSTPDSPITDTQY
TRBJ1-5	TRBV19	14	ASSAPGTGGNPPQH
TRBJ1-1	TRBV7-2	13	ASSHGGSLNTEAF
TRBJ1-1	TRBV7-9	14	ASSRGGWTGNTEAF
TRBJ1-2	TRBV4-1	10	ASSHLDRAYT
TRBJ1-2	TRBV19	13	ASRPGQGLNYGYT
TRBJ2-1	TRBV30	12	AWTGGDRYNEQF
TRBJ2-4	TRBV18	12	ASSPWGPKNIQY
TRBJ1-5	TRBV6-2/TRBV6-3	10	ASSTSNQPQH
TRBJ1-1	TRBV30	12	AWMIPVAVSEAF
TRBJ1-2	TRBV19	12	ASHTSFPNYGYT
TRBJ1-1	TRBV15	13	ATSPAGTGATEAF
TRBJ1-3	TRBV4-3	13	ASSQGGSSGNTIY